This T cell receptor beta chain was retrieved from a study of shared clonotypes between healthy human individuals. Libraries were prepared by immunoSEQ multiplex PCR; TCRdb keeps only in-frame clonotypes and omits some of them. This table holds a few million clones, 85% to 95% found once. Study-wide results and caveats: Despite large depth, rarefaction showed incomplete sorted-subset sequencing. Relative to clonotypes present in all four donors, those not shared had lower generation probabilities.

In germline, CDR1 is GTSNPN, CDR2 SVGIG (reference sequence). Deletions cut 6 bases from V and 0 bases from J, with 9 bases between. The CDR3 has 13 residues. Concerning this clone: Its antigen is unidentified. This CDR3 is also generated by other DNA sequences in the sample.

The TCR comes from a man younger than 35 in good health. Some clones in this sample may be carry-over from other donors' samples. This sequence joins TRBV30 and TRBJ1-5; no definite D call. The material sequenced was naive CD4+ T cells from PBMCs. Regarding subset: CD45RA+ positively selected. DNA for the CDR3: TGTGCCTGTACCGGAAATAGCAATCAGCCCCAGCATTTT. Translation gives CACTGNSNQPQHF.